This T cell receptor beta chain was retrieved from a study of T-cell memory formation after mild COVID-19 (dated by TCRdb to 2020 to 2023). In terms of the full investigation: TCR sequence clusters from the two donors were largely donor specific. In a couple of donors, T-cell clones that expanded and contracted after mild COVID-19 were followed by sequencing TCRalpha and TCRbeta repertoires longitudinally. The cohort comprised two young, previously healthy adult volunteers, one female and one male.

Ficoll-Paque density gradient centrifugation was the method used to isolate PBMCs. On the study overall, not on this receptor specifically: Whether the second-wave clones peaking on day 37 were SARS-CoV-2 specific was not confirmed. Contracting CD4+ clones were found mainly in CM and EM memory subsets, while CD8+ clones were enriched in EMRA. Clones that contracted from day 15 to 85 showed balanced CD4/CD8 phenotypes, whereas a second wave of clones that expanded from day 15 to 37 leaned towards CD4+. Some responding clones were found in pre-infection memory, which suggests that pre-existing cross-reactive memory T cells took part in the SARS-CoV-2 response. Only a couple of mild cases were covered by the study, and larger cohorts that include severe cases with pre-infection samples were considered necessary.

V loses 2 bases, J loses 4 bases, and the germline ends lie 9 bases apart. The CDR3 runs 13 residues from the cysteine to the phenylalanine. Only the CDR3 DNA stays, 39 bases, in frame from base 1. CDR1 and CDR2 are drawn from the germline V gene: SGHDT, YYEEEE. This clonotype appeared many times. The specificity of this receptor is unknown. No base quality values were provided; no much bigger clone lies one nucleotide off. The run used an Illumina NovaSeq 6000. Using 5'RACE with constant-segment primers, TCRalpha and TCRbeta cDNA libraries were constructed, with sample barcodes and unique molecular identifiers added in the process. Trizol reagent was used to extract RNA from every sample. Libraries were amplified in two PCR steps, with a second sample barcode and Illumina TruSeq adapters added in the second step. Sequencing of the libraries was done on an Illumina NovaSeq, producing 2 x 150 bp paired-end reads. In the original analysis: With migec v1.2.7, reads were demultiplexed and then collapsed into UMI-guided consensus sequences. Using mixcr v2.1.11, UMI consensuses were aligned to TRA and TRB V and J templates and then assembled into clonotypes. A clonotype was counted as expanded or contracted only when both edgeR and NoisET called the clonotype significant, with the noise models trained on biological replicates. For edgeR calls, a false discovery rate-adjusted p below 0.01 and a log2 fold-change threshold of 1 were applied. As an exploratory analysis of dynamics, max-normalized trajectories of the 1000 most abundant clonotypes were examined with PCA combined with hierarchical clustering. The CD4 or CD8 phenotype of responding clones was assigned using the separately sequenced CD4+ and CD8+ repertoires. In TCRdb, the public reads were trimmed at Q25 with fastp and aligned with MiXCR, with productive beta chains retained. Each entry is one CDR3 protein sequence, shown with its most common DNA and genes. The V and J calls follow TCRdb's processing rather than the paper's. Here the sample has 30,000 to 35,000 distinct CDR3 sequences; approximately 8.3% occur a single time. The top ten clones comprise around 28% of the sample.

The chain links TRBV5-6 with TRBJ2-5; the D gene is perhaps TRBD1 or TRBD2, each of them matching over 5 bases. The sample was PBMCs or a T cell subset sorted from them (not recorded which). This clonotype originated in a young man who had mild COVID-19 (a few samples of this study predate the infection). The sample titles of this study are shuffled in the database, so cell type and time point are left out; the donor was told from shared clones. The nucleotide sequence reads as follows: TGTGCCAGCAGCTTTACAGGAGGAGAGACCCAGTACTTC. It is translated as CASSFTGGETQYF.